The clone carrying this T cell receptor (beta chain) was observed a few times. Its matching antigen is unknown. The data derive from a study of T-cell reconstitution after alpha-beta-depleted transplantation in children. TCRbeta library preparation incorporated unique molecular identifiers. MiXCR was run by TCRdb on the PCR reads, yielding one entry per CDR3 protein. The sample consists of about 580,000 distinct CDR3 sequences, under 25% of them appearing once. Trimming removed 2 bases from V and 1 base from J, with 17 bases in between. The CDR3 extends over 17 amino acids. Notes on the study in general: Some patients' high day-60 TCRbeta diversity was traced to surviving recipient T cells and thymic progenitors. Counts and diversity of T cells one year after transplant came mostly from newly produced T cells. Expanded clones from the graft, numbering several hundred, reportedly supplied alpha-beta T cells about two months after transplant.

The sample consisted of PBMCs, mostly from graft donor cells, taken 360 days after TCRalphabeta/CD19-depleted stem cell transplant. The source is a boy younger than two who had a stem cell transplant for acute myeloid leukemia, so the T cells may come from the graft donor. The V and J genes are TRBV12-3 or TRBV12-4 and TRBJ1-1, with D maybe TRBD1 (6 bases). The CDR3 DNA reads TGTGCCAGCAGTTTAAGTGGTATGGGACAACCGAACACTGAAGCTTTCTTT. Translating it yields CASSLSGMGQPNTEAFF.